This is a list of T cell receptor beta chains from one sample in a study of cytomegalovirus exposure and HLA in healthy donors. TCRdb's copy holds only in-frame clones and misses some; the assay was immunoSEQ multiplex PCR. This sample has roughly 120,000 clones, with over 65% found just once. Material for sequencing was PBMCs. These receptor sequences come from a man aged 25-45 years in good health and CMV-seropositive. The CDR3 runs from the conserved cysteine through the conserved F or W. Each record gives: V gene, clone size, J gene, D gene, CDR3 DNA, CDR3 protein. A D gene is named only where the DNA matches it firmly. Where a row states a size, it is once, few, many or the class of an expanded clone; other rows omit it.

v_gene: TRBV19; abundance: few; j_gene: TRBJ2-2; d_gene: .; CDR3nt: TGTGCCAGTAGTATGGGCCAAGCCGGGGAGCTGTTTTTT; CDR3aa: CASSMGQAGELFF
v_gene: TRBV19; abundance: .; j_gene: TRBJ2-7; d_gene: .; CDR3nt: TGTGCCAGTAGTATAGATAAAAGCCAGGGGACCTACGAGCAGTACTTC; CDR3aa: CASSIDKSQGTYEQYF
v_gene: TRBV7-6; abundance: .; j_gene: TRBJ2-7; d_gene: .; CDR3nt: TGTGCCAGCAGCCCCCGCTCGGGGAAGGAGCAGTACTTC; CDR3aa: CASSPRSGKEQYF
v_gene: TRBV30; abundance: .; j_gene: TRBJ2-5; d_gene: .; CDR3nt: TGTGCCTGGAGTGCTAATTACGAGACCCAGTACTTC; CDR3aa: CAWSANYETQYF
v_gene: TRBV30; abundance: few; j_gene: TRBJ1-2; d_gene: TRBD1; CDR3nt: TGTGCCTGGAACGCCGGGACAGGGAGGGGCTACACCTTC; CDR3aa: CAWNAGTGRGYTF
v_gene: TRBV4-3; abundance: .; j_gene: TRBJ1-6; d_gene: TRBD1; CDR3nt: TGCGCCAGCAGCCAAGTTGGGACAGGTATTTCACCCCTCCACTTT; CDR3aa: CASSQVGTGISPLHF
v_gene: TRBV28; abundance: .; j_gene: TRBJ2-3; d_gene: .; CDR3nt: TGTGCCAGCCGTACAGGCACAGATACGCAGTATTTT; CDR3aa: CASRTGTDTQYF
v_gene: TRBV28; abundance: .; j_gene: TRBJ1-6; d_gene: .; CDR3nt: TGTGCCAGCAGTTTAAATTTTGGAGAGCCGCCGTCATCACCCCTCCACTTT; CDR3aa: CASSLNFGEPPSSPLHF
v_gene: TRBV7-9; abundance: .; j_gene: TRBJ2-4; d_gene: TRBD1; CDR3nt: TGTGCCAGCAGCTTAGGGGACAGGGGTAGCAAAAACATTCAGTACTTC; CDR3aa: CASSLGDRGSKNIQYF
v_gene: TRBV4-3; abundance: .; j_gene: TRBJ1-4; d_gene: .; CDR3nt: TGCGCCAGCAGCCCCCACTTGAGAACAACTAATGAAAAACTGTTTTTT; CDR3aa: CASSPHLRTTNEKLFF
v_gene: TRBV5-4; abundance: .; j_gene: TRBJ1-6; d_gene: .; CDR3nt: TGTGCCAGCAGGCGGGACCTGGGAGGGTCACCCCTCCACTTT; CDR3aa: CASRRDLGGSPLHF
v_gene: TRBV4-1; abundance: .; j_gene: TRBJ1-2; d_gene: .; CDR3nt: TGCGCCAGCAGCCCGGCGGGGGAGATTAACTATGGCTACACCTTC; CDR3aa: CASSPAGEINYGYTF
v_gene: TRBV4-1; abundance: .; j_gene: TRBJ1-1; d_gene: .; CDR3nt: TGCGCCAGCAGAGCAGGGATGAACACTGAAGCTTTCTTT; CDR3aa: CASRAGMNTEAFF
v_gene: TRBV11-3; abundance: few; j_gene: TRBJ2-3; d_gene: .; CDR3nt: TGTGCCAGCAGCTTATCTAGCACAGATACGCAGTATTTT; CDR3aa: CASSLSSTDTQYF
v_gene: TRBV18; abundance: .; j_gene: TRBJ1-3; d_gene: TRBD1; CDR3nt: TGTGCCAGCTCACCGGGACTCCGGGACAGCAGATCTACAAGCTCTGGAAACACCATATATTTT; CDR3aa: CASSPGLRDSRSTSSGNTIYF
v_gene: TRBV5-6; abundance: .; j_gene: TRBJ2-3; d_gene: TRBD1; CDR3nt: TGTGCCAGCAGCTTGGTGATGGGACAGGGGAGCGCAGATACGCAGTATTTT; CDR3aa: CASSLVMGQGSADTQYF
v_gene: TRBV7-9; abundance: .; j_gene: TRBJ2-7; d_gene: TRBD1; CDR3nt: TGTGCCAGCAGCTTAGCGCAGGGGGAAGTGTACGAGCAGTACTTC; CDR3aa: CASSLAQGEVYEQYF
v_gene: TRBV28; abundance: .; j_gene: TRBJ1-6; d_gene: TRBD1; CDR3nt: TGTGCCAGCAGTCCCGGGACAGGGGGACCAAATTCACCCCTCCACTTT; CDR3aa: CASSPGTGGPNSPLHF
v_gene: TRBV7-3; abundance: .; j_gene: TRBJ2-1; d_gene: .; CDR3nt: TGTGCCAGCAGCTTATCTGGGCAGGCTTACAATGAGCAGTTCTTC; CDR3aa: CASSLSGQAYNEQFF
v_gene: TRBV5-1; abundance: .; j_gene: TRBJ2-2; d_gene: TRBD1; CDR3nt: TGCGCCAGCAGCTTGGACGGACAGGGGAACACCGGGGAGCTGTTTTTT; CDR3aa: CASSLDGQGNTGELFF
v_gene: TRBV6-5; abundance: .; j_gene: TRBJ2-5; d_gene: TRBD1; CDR3nt: TGTGCCAGCAGTTACTCCGGACAGGGTTTCGGGGAGACCCAGTACTTC; CDR3aa: CASSYSGQGFGETQYF
v_gene: TRBV11-2; abundance: .; j_gene: TRBJ2-2; d_gene: .; CDR3nt: TGTGCCGGATCCAGTGGCAGGGCCACCGGGGAGCTGTTTTTT; CDR3aa: CAGSSGRATGELFF
v_gene: TRBV6-1; abundance: few; j_gene: TRBJ2-5; d_gene: TRBD1; CDR3nt: TGTGCCAGCAGTGAAGCGCAGGGGGTTGGAGAGACCCAGTACTTC; CDR3aa: CASSEAQGVGETQYF
v_gene: TRBV7-3; abundance: .; j_gene: TRBJ2-5; d_gene: TRBD1; CDR3nt: TGTGCCAGCAGCTCCAACAGGGGACAGACCCAGTACTTC; CDR3aa: CASSSNRGQTQYF
v_gene: TRBV2; abundance: .; j_gene: TRBJ1-4; d_gene: TRBD1; CDR3nt: TGTGCCAGCAGTGGGGACAGGGGGAGTGAAAAACTGTTTTTT; CDR3aa: CASSGDRGSEKLFF
v_gene: TRBV7-9; abundance: .; j_gene: TRBJ1-2; d_gene: .; CDR3nt: TGTGCCAGCAGCGCATGGGGAGTCAGAGGCCGTGGCGGCTACACCTTC; CDR3aa: CASSAWGVRGRGGYTF
v_gene: TRBV7-6; abundance: .; j_gene: TRBJ2-5; d_gene: .; CDR3nt: TGTGCCAGCAGCCAGGGGGAGACCCAGTACTTC; CDR3aa: CASSQGETQYF
v_gene: TRBV19; abundance: .; j_gene: TRBJ2-1; d_gene: .; CDR3nt: TGTGCCAGTTCAAAGGTCGGGAACTCCTACAATGAGCAGTTCTTC; CDR3aa: CASSKVGNSYNEQFF
v_gene: TRBV5-1; abundance: .; j_gene: TRBJ1-6; d_gene: TRBD1; CDR3nt: TGCGCCAGCAGCTTGGGGGACAGCTCCTATAATTCACCCCTCCACTTT; CDR3aa: CASSLGDSSYNSPLHF
v_gene: TRBV18; abundance: once; j_gene: TRBJ1-1; d_gene: TRBD1; CDR3nt: TGTGCCAGCTCATCCCGGACAGGGCTGAACACTGAAGCTTTCTTT; CDR3aa: CASSSRTGLNTEAFF
v_gene: TRBV6-1; abundance: .; j_gene: TRBJ2-5; d_gene: TRBD2; CDR3nt: TGTGCCAGCAGCGATCCGGGACTAGCGGGTGAGACCCAGTACTTC; CDR3aa: CASSDPGLAGETQYF
v_gene: TRBV19; abundance: .; j_gene: TRBJ2-1; d_gene: .; CDR3nt: TGTGCCAGTAGTATAGTTCCCTCCGGACAGACCAATGAGCAGTTCTTC; CDR3aa: CASSIVPSGQTNEQFF
v_gene: TRBV27; abundance: .; j_gene: TRBJ2-3; d_gene: .; CDR3nt: TGTGCCAGCAGTTTATCGGTAGGGGATATTGCGCAGTATTTT; CDR3aa: CASSLSVGDIAQYF
v_gene: TRBV19; abundance: .; j_gene: TRBJ2-1; d_gene: .; CDR3nt: TGTGCCAGTAGTGGGCCGCACAGGGAGAATAGTGAGCAGTTCTTC; CDR3aa: CASSGPHRENSEQFF
v_gene: TRBV30; abundance: .; j_gene: TRBJ2-2; d_gene: .; CDR3nt: TGTGCCTGGAGTGTATCCGGGGAGGTCGGGGAGCTGTTTTTT; CDR3aa: CAWSVSGEVGELFF
v_gene: TRBV19; abundance: .; j_gene: TRBJ2-7; d_gene: TRBD1; CDR3nt: TGTGCCAGTAGTATAGGACAGGGAGTCGACTACGAGCAGTACTTC; CDR3aa: CASSIGQGVDYEQYF
v_gene: TRBV6-1; abundance: .; j_gene: TRBJ2-3; d_gene: TRBD2; CDR3nt: TGTGCCAGCAGTGAACCTAGCGGAATTCAGGGTACGCAGTATTTT; CDR3aa: CASSEPSGIQGTQYF
v_gene: TRBV9; abundance: .; j_gene: TRBJ2-1; d_gene: TRBD2; CDR3nt: TGTGCCAGCAGCGTAGCGACACTTGGGGGGGAATACAATGAGCAGTTCTTC; CDR3aa: CASSVATLGGEYNEQFF
v_gene: TRBV6-5; abundance: few; j_gene: TRBJ2-6; d_gene: TRBD1; CDR3nt: TGTGCCGCCGGACAGGGGATCTCTGGGGCCAACGTCCTGACTTTC; CDR3aa: CAAGQGISGANVLTF
v_gene: TRBV5-4; abundance: .; j_gene: TRBJ2-1; d_gene: TRBD2; CDR3nt: TGTGCCAGCAGCTTCCCGGGACTAGCGGGCAATGAGCAGTTCTTC; CDR3aa: CASSFPGLAGNEQFF
v_gene: TRBV9; abundance: .; j_gene: TRBJ2-5; d_gene: TRBD2; CDR3nt: TGTGCCAGCAGCGGACTAGCGGGGGGCAGCCAAGAGACCCAGTACTTC; CDR3aa: CASSGLAGGSQETQYF
v_gene: TRBV7-2; abundance: few; j_gene: TRBJ2-3; d_gene: .; CDR3nt: TGTGCCAGCAGCTTACTCGCAGATACGCAGTATTTT; CDR3aa: CASSLLADTQYF
v_gene: TRBV19; abundance: .; j_gene: TRBJ1-5; d_gene: TRBD1; CDR3nt: TGTGCCAGTCAGGGGACAGGGGGCAGGACCCAGCATTTT; CDR3aa: CASQGTGGRTQHF
v_gene: TRBV6-6; abundance: .; j_gene: TRBJ1-5; d_gene: .; CDR3nt: TGTGCCACTTCGGCCCCACTAACCAATCAGCCCCAGCATTTT; CDR3aa: CATSAPLTNQPQHF
v_gene: TRBV29-1; abundance: .; j_gene: TRBJ2-1; d_gene: TRBD2; CDR3nt: TGCAGCGTTGATCCTTTGCGGGGGGCCCACAATGAGCAGTTCTTC; CDR3aa: CSVDPLRGAHNEQFF
v_gene: TRBV5-6; abundance: .; j_gene: TRBJ2-4; d_gene: TRBD1; CDR3nt: TGTGCCAGCAGCTTGGGAGACAGGGGTGATCTAGAATACTTC; CDR3aa: CASSLGDRGDLEYF
v_gene: TRBV7-9; abundance: few; j_gene: TRBJ1-4; d_gene: .; CDR3nt: TGTGCCAGCAGCAACCGGGACAAGGGAAAGGAAAAACTGTTTTTT; CDR3aa: CASSNRDKGKEKLFF